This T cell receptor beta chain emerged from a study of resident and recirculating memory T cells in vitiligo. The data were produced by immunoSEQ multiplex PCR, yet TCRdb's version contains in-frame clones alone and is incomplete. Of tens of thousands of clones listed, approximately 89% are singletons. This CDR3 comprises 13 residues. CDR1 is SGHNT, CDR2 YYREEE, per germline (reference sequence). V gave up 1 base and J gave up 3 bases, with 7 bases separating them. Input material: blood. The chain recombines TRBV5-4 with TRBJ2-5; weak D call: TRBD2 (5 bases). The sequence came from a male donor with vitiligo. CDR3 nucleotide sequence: TGTGCCAGCAGCTTGATGCGGGAAGAGACCCAGTACTTC. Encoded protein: CASSLMREETQYF. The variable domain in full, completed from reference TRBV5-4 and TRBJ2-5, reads ETGVTQSPTHLIKTRGQQVTLRCSSQSGHNTVSWYQQALGQGPQFIFQYYREEENGRGNFPPRFSGLQFPNYSSELNVNALELDDSALYLCASSLMREETQYFGPGTRLLVL.